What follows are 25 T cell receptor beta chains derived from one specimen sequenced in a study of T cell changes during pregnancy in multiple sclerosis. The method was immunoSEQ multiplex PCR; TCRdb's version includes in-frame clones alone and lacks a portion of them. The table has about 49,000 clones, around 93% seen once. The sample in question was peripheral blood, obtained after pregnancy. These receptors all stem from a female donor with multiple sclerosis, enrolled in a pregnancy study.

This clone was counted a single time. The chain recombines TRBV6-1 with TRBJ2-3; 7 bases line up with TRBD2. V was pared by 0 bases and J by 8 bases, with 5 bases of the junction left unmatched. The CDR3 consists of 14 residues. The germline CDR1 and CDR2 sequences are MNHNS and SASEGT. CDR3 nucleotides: TGTGCCAGCAGTGAAGCCAGGGCGGGGGTTACGCAGTATTTT. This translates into CASSEARAGVTQYF.

CDR3 nucleotide sequence: TGTGCCAGCAGTTCCAGACAGGGGGAATGGTATGGCTACACCTTC. It translates to CASSSRQGEWYGYTF. The rearrangement uses TRBV5-6 and TRBJ1-2, with TRBD1 matching 9 bases. The CDR3 is 15 amino acids. The V segment lost 5 bases and the J segment 5 bases; nucleotides outside the gene matches: 10. The germline CDR1 and CDR2 sequences are SGHDT and YYEEEE.

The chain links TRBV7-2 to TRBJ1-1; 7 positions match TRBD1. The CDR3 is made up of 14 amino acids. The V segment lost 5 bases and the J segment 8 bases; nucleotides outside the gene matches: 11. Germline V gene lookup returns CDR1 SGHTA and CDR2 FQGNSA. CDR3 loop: CASSLTRQGPEAFF. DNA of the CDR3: TGTGCCAGCAGCCTAACTCGACAGGGACCAGAAGCTTTCTTT. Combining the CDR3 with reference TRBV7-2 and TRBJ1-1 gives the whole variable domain GAGVSQSPSNKVTEKGKDVELRCDPISGHTALYWYRQSLGQGLEFLIYFQGNSAPDKSGLPSDRFSAERTGGSVSTLTIQRTQQEDSAVYLCASSLTRQGPEAFFGQGTRLTVV.

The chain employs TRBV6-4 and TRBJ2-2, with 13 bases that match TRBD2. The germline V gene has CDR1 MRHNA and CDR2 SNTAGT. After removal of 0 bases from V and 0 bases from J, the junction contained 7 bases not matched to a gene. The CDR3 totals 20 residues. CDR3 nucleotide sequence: TGTGCCAGCAGTGACTCGGTACTAGCGGGGGGGTCGACGAACACCGGGGAGCTGTTTTTT. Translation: CASSDSVLAGGSTNTGELFF.

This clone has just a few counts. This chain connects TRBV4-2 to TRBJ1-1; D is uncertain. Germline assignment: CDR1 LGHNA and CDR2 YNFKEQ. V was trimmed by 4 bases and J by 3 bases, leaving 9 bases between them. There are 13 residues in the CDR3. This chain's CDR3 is CASSPTYYTEAFF. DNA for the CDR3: TGTGCCAGCAGCCCGACATACTACACTGAAGCTTTCTTT.

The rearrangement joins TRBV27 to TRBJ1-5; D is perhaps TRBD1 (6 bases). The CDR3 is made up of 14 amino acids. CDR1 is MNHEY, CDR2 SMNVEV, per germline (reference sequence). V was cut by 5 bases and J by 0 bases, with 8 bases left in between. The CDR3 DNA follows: TGTGCCAGCAGTCTGACAGGTAGCAATCAGCCCCAGCATTTT. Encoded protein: CASSLTGSNQPQHF.

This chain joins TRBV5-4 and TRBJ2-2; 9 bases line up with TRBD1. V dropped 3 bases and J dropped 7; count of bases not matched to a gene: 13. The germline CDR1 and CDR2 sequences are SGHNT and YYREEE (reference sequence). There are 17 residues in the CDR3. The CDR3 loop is CASSWATGTGRLGELFF. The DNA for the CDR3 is TGTGCCAGCAGCTGGGCGACCGGGACAGGGAGACTCGGGGAGCTGTTTTTT.

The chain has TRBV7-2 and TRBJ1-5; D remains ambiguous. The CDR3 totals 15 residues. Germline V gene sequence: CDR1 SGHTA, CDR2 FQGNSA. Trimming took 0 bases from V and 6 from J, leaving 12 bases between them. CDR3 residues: CASSLAGRLSQPQHF. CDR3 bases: TGTGCCAGCAGCTTAGCGGGCAGGTTAAGTCAGCCCCAGCATTTT.

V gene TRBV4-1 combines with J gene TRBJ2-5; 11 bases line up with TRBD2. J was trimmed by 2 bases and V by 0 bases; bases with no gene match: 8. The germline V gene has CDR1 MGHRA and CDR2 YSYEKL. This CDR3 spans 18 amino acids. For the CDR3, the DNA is TGCGCCAGCAGCCAAGAGATCGCGGGACTAGCGGCTCAAGAGACCCAGTACTTC. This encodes CASSQEIAGLAAQETQYF.

The CDR3 DNA is TGTGCCAGCAGCCCCTCGGGGGGGCCTACAGATACGCAGTATTTT. It specifies CASSPSGGPTDTQYF. The chain combines TRBV7-7 with TRBJ2-3; TRBD2 matches at 8 bases. The CDR3 totals 15 residues. CDR1 and CDR2 from the germline V gene are SSHAT and FNYEAQ (reference sequence). The V gene end was trimmed by 5 bases and the J gene end by 3 bases; junction bases not matched to a gene: 7.

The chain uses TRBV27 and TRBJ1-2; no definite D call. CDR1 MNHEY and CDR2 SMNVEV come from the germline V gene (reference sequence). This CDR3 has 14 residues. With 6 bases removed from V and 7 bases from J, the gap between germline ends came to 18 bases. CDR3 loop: CASSPDPGGRGYTF. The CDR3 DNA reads TGTGCCAGCAGCCCGGATCCAGGTGGCCGTGGCTACACCTTC.

CDR3 protein: CASSPPNELLNIQYF. As DNA, the CDR3 is TGTGCCAGCTCACCACCTAATGAACTCCTAAACATTCAGTACTTC. This rearrangement joins TRBV18 to TRBJ2-4; D is unclear. There are 15 residues in the CDR3. Trimming cost V 0 bases and J 6 bases, with 12 bases left between them. Per germline, CDR1 KGHSH and CDR2 LQKENI.

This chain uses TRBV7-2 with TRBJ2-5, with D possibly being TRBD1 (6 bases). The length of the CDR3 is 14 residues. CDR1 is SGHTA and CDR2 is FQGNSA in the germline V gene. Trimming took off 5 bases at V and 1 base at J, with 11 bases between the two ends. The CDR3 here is CASSRDRTQETQYF. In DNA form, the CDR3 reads TGTGCCAGCAGCCGTGACAGGACCCAAGAGACCCAGTACTTC. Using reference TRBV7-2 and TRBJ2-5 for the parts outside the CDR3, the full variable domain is GAGVSQSPSNKVTEKGKDVELRCDPISGHTALYWYRQSLGQGLEFLIYFQGNSAPDKSGLPSDRFSAERTGGSVSTLTIQRTQQEDSAVYLCASSRDRTQETQYFGPGTRLLVL.

CDR3 sequence reads: CSVDPHETQYF. As DNA, the CDR3 is TGCAGCGTTGACCCCCATGAGACCCAGTACTTC. The chain links TRBV29-1 to TRBJ2-5; D ambiguous. Germline V gene data show CDR1 as SQVTM and CDR2 as ANQGSEA. V was shortened by 3 bases and J by 5 bases, with 7 bases between the two germline ends. There are 11 residues in the CDR3. Together with reference TRBV29-1 and TRBJ2-5, the CDR3 gives the full variable domain: SAVISQKPSRDICQRGTSLTIQCQVDSQVTMMFWYRQQPGQSLTLIATANQGSEATYESGFVIDKFPISRPNLTFSTLTVSNMSPEDSSIYLCSVDPHETQYFGPGTRLLVL.

The CDR3 here is CATGLAQETQYF. The CDR3 DNA reads TGTGCCACCGGACTCGCCCAAGAGACCCAGTACTTC. This chain links TRBV5-4 with TRBJ2-5, with D possibly TRBD2 on 5 matching bases. The CDR3 sequence is 12 residues long. V gave up 9 bases and J gave up 1 base, with 10 bases separating them. Looked up from germline, CDR1 is SGHNT and CDR2 is YYREEE (reference sequence).

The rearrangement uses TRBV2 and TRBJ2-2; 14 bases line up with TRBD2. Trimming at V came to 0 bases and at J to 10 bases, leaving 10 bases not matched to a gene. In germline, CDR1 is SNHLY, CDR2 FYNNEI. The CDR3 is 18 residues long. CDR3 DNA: TGTGCCAGCAGTGAAGCTCCGCGACTAGCGGGGGGGCACGTGGAGCTGTTTTTT. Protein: CASSEAPRLAGGHVELFF. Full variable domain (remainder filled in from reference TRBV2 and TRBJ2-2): EPEVTQTPSHQVTQMGQEVILRCVPISNHLYFYWYRQILGQKVEFLVSFYNNEISEKSEIFDDQFSVERPDGSNFTLKIRSTKLEDSAMYFCASSEAPRLAGGHVELFFGEGSRLTVL.

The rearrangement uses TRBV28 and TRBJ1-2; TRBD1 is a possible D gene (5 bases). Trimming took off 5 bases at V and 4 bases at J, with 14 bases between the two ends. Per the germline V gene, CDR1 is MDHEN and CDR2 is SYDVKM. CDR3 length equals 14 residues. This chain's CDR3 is CASSGAGIVYGYTF. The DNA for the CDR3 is TGTGCCAGCAGTGGGGCAGGGATAGTCTATGGCTACACCTTC.

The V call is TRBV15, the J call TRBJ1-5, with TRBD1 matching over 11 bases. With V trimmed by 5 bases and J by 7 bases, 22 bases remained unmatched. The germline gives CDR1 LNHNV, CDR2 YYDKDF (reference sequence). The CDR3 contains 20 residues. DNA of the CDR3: TGTGCCACCAGCGGAGTAAGTTCGGGGGACAGGGGGATTATGTTCCAGCCCCAGCATTTT. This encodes CATSGVSSGDRGIMFQPQHF.

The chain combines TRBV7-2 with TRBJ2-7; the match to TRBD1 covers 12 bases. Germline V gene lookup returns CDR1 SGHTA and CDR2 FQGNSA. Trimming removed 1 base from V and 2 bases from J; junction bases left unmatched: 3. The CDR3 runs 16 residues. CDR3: CASSLVGTGGPYEQYF. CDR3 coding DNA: TGTGCCAGCAGCTTAGTAGGGACAGGGGGCCCCTACGAGCAGTACTTC.

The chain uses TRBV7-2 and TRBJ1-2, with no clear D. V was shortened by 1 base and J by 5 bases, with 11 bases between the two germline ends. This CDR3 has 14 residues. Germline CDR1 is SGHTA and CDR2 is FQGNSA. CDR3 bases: TGTGCCAGCAGCTTAGGGAGGACGGATTATGGCTACACCTTC. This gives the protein CASSLGRTDYGYTF.

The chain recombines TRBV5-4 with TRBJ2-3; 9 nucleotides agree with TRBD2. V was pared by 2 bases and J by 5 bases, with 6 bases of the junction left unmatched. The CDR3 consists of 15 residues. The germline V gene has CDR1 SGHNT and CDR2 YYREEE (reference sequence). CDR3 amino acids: CASSFLAGPIDTQYF. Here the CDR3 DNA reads TGTGCCAGCAGCTTTCTAGCGGGGCCGATAGATACGCAGTATTTT.

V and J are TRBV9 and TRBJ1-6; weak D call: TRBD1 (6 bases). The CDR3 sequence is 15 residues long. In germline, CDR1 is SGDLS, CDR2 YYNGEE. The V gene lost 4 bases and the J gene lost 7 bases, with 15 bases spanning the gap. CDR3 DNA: TGTGCCAGCAGCCCCTCGTTGACAGGAAATTCACCCCTCCACTTT. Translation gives CASSPSLTGNSPLHF.

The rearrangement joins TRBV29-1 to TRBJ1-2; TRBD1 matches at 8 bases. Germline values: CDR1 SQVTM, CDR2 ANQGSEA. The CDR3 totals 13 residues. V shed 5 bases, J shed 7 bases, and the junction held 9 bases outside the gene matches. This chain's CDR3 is CSVTDRVVGGYTF. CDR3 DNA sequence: TGCAGCGTTACGGACAGGGTTGTTGGTGGCTACACCTTC.

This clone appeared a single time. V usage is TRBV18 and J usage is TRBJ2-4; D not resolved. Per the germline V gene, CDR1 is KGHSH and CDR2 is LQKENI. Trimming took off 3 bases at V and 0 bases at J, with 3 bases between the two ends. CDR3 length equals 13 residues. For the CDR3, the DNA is TGTGCCAGCTCACCCCTAGCCAAAAACATTCAGTACTTC. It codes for CASSPLAKNIQYF.

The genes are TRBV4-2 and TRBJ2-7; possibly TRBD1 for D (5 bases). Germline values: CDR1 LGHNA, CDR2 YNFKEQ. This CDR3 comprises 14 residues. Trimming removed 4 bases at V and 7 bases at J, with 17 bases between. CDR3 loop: CASSPPGRAEEQYF. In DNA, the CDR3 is TGTGCCAGCAGCCCCCCTGGCAGGGCGGAGGAGCAGTACTTC.